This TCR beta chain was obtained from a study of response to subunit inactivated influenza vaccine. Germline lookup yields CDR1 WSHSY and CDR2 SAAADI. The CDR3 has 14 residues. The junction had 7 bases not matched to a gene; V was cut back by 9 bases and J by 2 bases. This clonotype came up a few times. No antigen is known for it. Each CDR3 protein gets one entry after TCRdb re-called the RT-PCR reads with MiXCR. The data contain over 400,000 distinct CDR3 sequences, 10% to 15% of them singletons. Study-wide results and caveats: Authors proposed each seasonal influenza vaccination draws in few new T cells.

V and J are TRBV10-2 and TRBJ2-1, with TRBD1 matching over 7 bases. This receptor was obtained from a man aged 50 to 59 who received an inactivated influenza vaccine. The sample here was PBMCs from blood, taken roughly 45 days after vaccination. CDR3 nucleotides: TGCGCCAGTGGTGGGACAGCAGCCTACAATGAGCAGTTCTTC. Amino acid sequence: CASGGTAAYNEQFF.